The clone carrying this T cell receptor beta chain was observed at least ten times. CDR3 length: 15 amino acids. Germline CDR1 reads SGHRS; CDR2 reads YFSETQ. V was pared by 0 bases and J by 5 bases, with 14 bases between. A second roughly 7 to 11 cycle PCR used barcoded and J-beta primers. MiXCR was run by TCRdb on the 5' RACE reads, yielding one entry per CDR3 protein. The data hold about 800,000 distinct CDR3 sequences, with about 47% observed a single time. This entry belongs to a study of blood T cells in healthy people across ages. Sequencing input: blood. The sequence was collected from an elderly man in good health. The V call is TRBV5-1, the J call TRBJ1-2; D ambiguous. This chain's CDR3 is CASSLGPSDNYGYTF. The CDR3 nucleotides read TGCGCCAGCAGCTTGGGTCCCAGCGACAATTATGGCTACACCTTC.